The clone carrying this TCR beta chain was observed a few times. Its target is not known. The sample originates from a study of identical twins. Study results and caveats: Out-of-frame sharing of TCR alpha in monozygotic twins was underestimated by models. In zero-insertion analyses, partial confounding could arise from invariant MAIT and iNKT cells.

TCRdb re-analysed the 5' RACE reads in MiXCR, keeping a single row per CDR3 protein. The sample includes about 890,000 distinct CDR3 sequences, approximately 13% of them seen just once. Separately, the same data were catalogued under a study of yellow fever vaccine responses in identical twins.

This receptor was taken from a woman under 30 in good health. Material: PBMCs.

The CDR3 nucleotides read TGTGCTAGTGAGGGGACAAACTACAATGAGCAGTTCTTC. This encodes CASEGTNYNEQFF. The chain couples TRBV12-5 to TRBJ2-1, with a weak D call TRBD1 (6 bases). Trimming shortened V by 7 bases and J by 3 bases, and 10 bases separated the two germline ends. Germline V gene lookup returns CDR1 LGHNT and CDR2 FRNRAP. The CDR3 length is 13 residues.